This TCR beta chain was recorded in a study of blood T cell repertoires in COVID-19. Study details: The United States, Italy and Spain supplied acute and convalescent COVID-19 samples.

In the study's own analysis: Reference gene primer amplification in the assay estimated nucleated cell counts. The assay was immunoSEQ multiplex PCR, and TCRdb's table has in-frame clones only and misses some. That table gives V, J and clone size, and the DNA gave D and trimming. The sample consists of 350,000 or so clones, more than 75% of them appearing once. This clone was detected only a few times. Germline V gene sequence: CDR1 MNHEY, CDR2 SMNVEV (reference sequence). With 6 bases removed from V and 2 bases from J, the gap between germline ends came to 11 bases. The CDR3 sequence is 14 residues long.

The sequenced material came from peripheral blood. The V call is TRBV27, the J call TRBJ1-3; no firm D call. The sequence came from a woman aged 25 to 45 with COVID-19, enrolled during active disease. Here the CDR3 reads CASSPVGTGNTIYF. In nucleotides, the CDR3 is TGTGCCAGCAGCCCCGTGGGCACTGGAAACACCATATATTTT.